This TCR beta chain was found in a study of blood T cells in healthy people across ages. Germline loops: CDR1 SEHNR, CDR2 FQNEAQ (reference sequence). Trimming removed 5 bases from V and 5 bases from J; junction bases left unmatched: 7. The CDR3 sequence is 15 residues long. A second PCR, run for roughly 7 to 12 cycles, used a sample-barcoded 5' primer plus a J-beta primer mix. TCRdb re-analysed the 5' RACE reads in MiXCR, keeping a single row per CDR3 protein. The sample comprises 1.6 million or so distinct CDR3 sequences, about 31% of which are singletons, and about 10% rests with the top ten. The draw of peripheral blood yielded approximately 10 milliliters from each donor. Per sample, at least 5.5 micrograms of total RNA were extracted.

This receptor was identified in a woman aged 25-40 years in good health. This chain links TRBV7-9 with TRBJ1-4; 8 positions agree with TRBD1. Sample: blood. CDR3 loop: CASSRTGTTNEKLFF. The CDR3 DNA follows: TGTGCCAGCAGCCGGACAGGGACTACGAATGAAAAACTGTTTTTT.